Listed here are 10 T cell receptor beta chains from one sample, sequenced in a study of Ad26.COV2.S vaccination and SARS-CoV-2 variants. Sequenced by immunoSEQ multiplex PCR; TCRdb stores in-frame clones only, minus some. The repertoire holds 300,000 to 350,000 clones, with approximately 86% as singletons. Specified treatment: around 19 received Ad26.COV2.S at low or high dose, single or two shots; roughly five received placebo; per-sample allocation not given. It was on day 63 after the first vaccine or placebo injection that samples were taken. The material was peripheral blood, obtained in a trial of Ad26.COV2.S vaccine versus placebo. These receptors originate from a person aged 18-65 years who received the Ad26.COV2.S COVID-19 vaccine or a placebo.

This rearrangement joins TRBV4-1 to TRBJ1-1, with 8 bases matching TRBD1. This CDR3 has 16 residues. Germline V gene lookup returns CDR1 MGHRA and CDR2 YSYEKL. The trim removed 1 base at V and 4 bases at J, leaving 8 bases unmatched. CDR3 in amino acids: CASSQGRTGYLTEAFF. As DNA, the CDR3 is TGCGCCAGCAGCCAAGGCAGGACAGGGTACCTCACTGAAGCTTTCTTT.

CDR3 amino acids: CASSFQGVSDGYTF. Written as DNA, the CDR3 is TGTGCCAGCAGTTTCCAGGGTGTGTCGGATGGCTACACCTTC. The chain links TRBV27 to TRBJ1-2, with a tentative D call TRBD1 (5 bases). The germline gives CDR1 MNHEY, CDR2 SMNVEV (reference sequence). Trimming cost V 3 bases and J 6 bases, with 14 bases left between them. There are 14 residues in the CDR3.

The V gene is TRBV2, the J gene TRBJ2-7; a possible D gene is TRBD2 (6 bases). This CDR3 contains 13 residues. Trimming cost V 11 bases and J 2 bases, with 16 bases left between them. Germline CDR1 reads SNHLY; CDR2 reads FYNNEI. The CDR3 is CALGSGLTYEQYF. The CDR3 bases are TGTGCCCTCGGGAGCGGGCTAACCTACGAGCAGTACTTC.

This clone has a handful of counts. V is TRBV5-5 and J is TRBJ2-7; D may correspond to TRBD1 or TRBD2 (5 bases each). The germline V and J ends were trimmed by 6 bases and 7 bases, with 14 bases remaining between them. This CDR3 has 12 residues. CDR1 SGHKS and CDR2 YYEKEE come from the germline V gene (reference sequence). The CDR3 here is CASNSQGREQYF. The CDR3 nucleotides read TGTGCCAGCAACTCGCAGGGACGTGAGCAGTACTTC.

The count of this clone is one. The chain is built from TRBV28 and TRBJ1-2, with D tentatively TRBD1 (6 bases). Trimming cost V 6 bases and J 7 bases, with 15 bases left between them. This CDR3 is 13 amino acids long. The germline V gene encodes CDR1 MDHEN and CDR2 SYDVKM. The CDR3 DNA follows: TGTGCCAGCAGGTACAGGGATAGGGTTGGCTACACCTTC. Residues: CASRYRDRVGYTF.

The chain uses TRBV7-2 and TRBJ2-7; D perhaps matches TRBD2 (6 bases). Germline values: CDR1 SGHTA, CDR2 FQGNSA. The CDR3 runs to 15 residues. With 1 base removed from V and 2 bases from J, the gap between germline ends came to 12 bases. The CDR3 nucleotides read TGTGCCAGCAGCTTAGGCGGGACCAACGCCTACGAGCAGTACTTC. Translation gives CASSLGGTNAYEQYF.

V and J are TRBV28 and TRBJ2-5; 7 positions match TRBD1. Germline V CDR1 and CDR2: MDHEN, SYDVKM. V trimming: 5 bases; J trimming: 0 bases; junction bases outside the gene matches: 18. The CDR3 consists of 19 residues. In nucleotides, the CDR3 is TGTGCCAGCAGTCAGTATTTACAGGGGTTAGTTCGACACCAAGAGACCCAGTACTTC. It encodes CASSQYLQGLVRHQETQYF.

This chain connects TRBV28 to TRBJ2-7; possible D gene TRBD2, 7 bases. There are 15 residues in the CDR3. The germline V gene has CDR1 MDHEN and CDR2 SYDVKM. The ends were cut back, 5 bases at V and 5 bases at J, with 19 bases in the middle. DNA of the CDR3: TGTGCCAGCAGTGCCCATCCGGGGGGCCCCAACGAGCAGTACTTC. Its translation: CASSAHPGGPNEQYF.

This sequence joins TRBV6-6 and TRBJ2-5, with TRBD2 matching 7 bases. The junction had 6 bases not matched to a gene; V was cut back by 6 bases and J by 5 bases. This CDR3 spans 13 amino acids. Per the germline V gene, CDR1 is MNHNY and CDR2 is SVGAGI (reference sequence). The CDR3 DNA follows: TGTGCCAGCAGCCTATTGGGGGGGGAGACCCAGTACTTC. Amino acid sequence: CASSLLGGETQYF.

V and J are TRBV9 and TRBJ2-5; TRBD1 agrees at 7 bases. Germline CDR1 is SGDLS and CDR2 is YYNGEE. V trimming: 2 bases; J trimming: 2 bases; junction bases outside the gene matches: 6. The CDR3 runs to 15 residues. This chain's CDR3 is CASSVGTGEQETQYF. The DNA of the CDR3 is TGTGCCAGCAGCGTGGGAACAGGGGAACAAGAGACCCAGTACTTC.